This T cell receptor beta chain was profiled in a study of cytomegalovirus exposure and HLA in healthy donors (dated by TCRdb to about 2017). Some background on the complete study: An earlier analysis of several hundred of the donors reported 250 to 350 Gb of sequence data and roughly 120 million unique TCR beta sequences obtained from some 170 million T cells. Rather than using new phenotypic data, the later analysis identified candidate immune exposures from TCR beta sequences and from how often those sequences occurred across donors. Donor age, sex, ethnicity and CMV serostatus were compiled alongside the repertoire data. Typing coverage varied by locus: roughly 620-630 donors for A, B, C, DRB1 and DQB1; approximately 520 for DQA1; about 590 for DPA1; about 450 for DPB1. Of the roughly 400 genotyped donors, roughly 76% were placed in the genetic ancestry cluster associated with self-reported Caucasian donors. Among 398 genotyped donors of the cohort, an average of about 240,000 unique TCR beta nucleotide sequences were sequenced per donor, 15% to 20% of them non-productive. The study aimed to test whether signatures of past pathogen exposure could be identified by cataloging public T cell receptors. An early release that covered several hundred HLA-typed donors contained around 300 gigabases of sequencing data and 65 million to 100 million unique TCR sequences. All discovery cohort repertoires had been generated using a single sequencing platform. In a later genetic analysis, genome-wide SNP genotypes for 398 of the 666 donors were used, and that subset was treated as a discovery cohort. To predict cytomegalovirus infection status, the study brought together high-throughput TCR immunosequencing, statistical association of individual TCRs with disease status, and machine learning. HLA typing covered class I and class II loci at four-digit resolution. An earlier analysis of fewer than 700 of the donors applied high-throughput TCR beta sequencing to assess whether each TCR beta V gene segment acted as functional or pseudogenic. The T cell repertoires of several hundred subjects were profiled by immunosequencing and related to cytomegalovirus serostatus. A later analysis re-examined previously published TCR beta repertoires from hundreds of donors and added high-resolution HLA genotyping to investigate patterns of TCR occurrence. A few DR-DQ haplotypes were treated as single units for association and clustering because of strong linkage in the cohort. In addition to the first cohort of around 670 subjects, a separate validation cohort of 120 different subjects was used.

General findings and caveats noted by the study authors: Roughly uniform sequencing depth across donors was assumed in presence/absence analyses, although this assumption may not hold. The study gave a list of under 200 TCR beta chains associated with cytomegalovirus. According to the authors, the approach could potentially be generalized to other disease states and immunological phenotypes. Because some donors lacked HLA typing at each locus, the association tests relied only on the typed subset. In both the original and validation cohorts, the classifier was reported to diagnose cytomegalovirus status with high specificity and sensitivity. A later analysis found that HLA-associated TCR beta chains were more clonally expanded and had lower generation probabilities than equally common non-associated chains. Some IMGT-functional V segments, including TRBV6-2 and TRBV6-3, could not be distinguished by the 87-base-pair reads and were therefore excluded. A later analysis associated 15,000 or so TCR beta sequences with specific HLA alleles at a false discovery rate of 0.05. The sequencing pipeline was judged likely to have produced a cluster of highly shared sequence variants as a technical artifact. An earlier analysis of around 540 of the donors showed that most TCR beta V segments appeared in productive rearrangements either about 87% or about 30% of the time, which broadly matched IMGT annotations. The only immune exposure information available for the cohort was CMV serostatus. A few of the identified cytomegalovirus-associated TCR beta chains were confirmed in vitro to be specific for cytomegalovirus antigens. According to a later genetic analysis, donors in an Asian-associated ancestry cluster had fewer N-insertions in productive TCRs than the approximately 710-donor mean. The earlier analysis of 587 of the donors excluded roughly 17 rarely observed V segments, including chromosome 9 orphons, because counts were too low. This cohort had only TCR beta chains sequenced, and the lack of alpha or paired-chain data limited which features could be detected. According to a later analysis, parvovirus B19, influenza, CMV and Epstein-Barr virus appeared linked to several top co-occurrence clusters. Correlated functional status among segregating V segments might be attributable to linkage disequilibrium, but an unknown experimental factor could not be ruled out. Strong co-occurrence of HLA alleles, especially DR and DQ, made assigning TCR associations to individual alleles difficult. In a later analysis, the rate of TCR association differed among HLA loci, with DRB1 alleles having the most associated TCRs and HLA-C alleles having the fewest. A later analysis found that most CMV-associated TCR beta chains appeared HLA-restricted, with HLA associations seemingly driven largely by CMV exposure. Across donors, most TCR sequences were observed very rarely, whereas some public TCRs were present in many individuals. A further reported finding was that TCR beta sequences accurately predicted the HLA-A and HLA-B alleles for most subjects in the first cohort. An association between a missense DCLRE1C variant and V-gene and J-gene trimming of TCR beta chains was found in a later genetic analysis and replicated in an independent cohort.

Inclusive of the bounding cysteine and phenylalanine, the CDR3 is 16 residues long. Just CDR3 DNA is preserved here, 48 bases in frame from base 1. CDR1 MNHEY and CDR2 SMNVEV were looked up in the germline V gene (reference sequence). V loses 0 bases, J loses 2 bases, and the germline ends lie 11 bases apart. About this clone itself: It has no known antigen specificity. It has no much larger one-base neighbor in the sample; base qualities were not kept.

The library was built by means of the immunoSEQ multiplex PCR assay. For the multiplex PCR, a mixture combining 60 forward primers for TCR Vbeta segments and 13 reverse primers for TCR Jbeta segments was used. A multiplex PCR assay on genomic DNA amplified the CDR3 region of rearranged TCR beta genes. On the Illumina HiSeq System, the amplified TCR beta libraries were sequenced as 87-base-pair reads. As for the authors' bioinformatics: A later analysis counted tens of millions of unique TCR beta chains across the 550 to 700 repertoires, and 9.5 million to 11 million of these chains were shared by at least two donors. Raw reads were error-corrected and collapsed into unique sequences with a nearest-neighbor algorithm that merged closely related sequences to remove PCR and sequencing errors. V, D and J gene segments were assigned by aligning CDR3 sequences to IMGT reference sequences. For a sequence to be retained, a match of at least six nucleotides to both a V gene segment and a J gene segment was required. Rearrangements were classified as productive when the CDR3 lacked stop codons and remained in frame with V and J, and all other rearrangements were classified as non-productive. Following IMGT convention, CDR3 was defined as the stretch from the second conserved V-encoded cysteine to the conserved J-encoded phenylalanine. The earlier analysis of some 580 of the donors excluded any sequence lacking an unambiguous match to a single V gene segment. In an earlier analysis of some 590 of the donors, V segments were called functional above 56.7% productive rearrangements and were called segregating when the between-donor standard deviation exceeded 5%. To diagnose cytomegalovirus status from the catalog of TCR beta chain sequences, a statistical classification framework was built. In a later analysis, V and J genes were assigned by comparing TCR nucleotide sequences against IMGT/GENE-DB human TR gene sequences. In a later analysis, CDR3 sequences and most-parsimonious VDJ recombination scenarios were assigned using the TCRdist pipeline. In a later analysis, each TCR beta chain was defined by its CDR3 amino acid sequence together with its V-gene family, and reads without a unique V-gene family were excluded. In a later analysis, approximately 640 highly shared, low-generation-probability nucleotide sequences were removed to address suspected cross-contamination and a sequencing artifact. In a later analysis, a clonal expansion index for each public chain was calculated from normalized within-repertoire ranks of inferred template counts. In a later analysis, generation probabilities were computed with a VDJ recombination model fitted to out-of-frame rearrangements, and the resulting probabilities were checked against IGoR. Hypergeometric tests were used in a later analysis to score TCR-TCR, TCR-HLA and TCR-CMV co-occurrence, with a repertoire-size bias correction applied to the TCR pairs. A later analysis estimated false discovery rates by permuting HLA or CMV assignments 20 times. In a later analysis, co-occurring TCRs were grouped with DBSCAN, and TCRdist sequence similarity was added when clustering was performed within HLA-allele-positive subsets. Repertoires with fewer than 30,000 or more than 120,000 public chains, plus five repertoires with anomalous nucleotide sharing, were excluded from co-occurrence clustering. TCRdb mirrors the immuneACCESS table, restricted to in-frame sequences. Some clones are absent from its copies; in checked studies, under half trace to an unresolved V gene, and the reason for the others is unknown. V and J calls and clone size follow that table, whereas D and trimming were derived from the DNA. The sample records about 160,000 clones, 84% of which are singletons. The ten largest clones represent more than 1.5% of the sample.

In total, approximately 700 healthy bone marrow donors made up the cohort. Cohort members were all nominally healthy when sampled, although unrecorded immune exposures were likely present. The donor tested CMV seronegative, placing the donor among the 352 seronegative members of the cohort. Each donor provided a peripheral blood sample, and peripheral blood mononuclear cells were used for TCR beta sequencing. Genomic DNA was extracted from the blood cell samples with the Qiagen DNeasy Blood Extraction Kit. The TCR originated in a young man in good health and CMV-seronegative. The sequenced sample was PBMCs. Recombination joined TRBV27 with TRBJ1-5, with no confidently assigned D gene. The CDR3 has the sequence CASSLSRTGGNQPQHF. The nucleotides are TGTGCCAGCAGTTTATCGAGGACCGGGGGCAATCAGCCCCAGCATTTT.